One T cell receptor beta chain is described in this entry. Donors were Caucasian adults residing in Nashville, Tennessee, USA. The sample belongs to a study of shared clonotypes between healthy human individuals. The unsorted PBMC replicate PCRs were performed with about 280 ng DNA, around 29,000 T cell genomes. Generated by immunoSEQ multiplex PCR, the TCRdb table keeps only in-frame clones and is missing some. Among over 400,000 clones listed, approximately 78% were seen once. Trimming removed 5 bases at V and 0 bases at J, with 12 bases between. The CDR3 spans 15 residues. Germline V CDR1 and CDR2: SGHRS, YFSETQ.

Material for sequencing was PBMCs. The V and J genes are TRBV5-1 and TRBJ2-1; TRBD2 is a possible D gene (5 bases). This receptor was taken from a woman between 40 and 55 years old in good health. Some clones in this sample may be carry-over from other donors' samples. The CDR3 nucleotides read TGCGCCAGCAGTCTCAGCGGCGGCTCCTACAATGAGCAGTTCTTC. Protein product: CASSLSGGSYNEQFF.